The text below deals with one TCR beta chain. Its antigen is unknown. The sample comes from a study of cytomegalovirus exposure and HLA in healthy donors. Overall study findings and caveats: Diagnosis of cytomegalovirus status made by the classifier reportedly showed high specificity and sensitivity. Clusters of TCRs from the first cohort tended to co-occur in the 90 to 150 validation repertoires (as a later analysis found).

V was shortened by 3 bases and J by 10 bases, with 15 bases between the two germline ends. CDR1 and CDR2 (germline): KGHSH, LQKENI. The CDR3 runs 14 residues. The protocol was immunoSEQ multiplex PCR, while the TCRdb copy is restricted to in-frame clones and leaves out a portion. The sample shows around 160,000 clones, 80% to 85% of them seen only once. The chain links TRBV18 to TRBJ1-4, with D maybe TRBD1 (5 bases). The sample comprised PBMCs. The TCR was taken from a man aged 30 to 39 in good health and CMV-seropositive. The CDR3 nucleotides read TGTGCCAGCTCACCCCCAGGGAAGAGTGGAAAACTGTTTTTT. This sequence encodes CASSPPGKSGKLFF.